This T cell receptor (beta chain) was profiled in a study of shared clonotypes between healthy human individuals. Turning to the study itself: Per donor, three plates held CD4 naive cells, three held CD4 memory, two held CD8 naive and one held CD8 memory. Study results and caveats: Several donors held approximately 5% of naive CD4 clonotypes in common. The authors sampled blood alone, and tissue repertoires likely differ.

The assay was immunoSEQ multiplex PCR, and TCRdb's table has in-frame clones only and misses some. The sample records 2,500,000 or so clones, roughly 92% being singletons. Comments on this clone: Its specificity is not known.

Each of the donors was a healthy adult who was HIV-negative and had not had a recent acute infection or vaccination. The sample taken for sequencing was naive CD4+ T cells sorted from blood. The subset denotes: CD45RA+ positively selected. This TCR came from a man between 18 and 29 years old in good health.

The DNA of the CDR3 is TGTGCCAGCAGTGAATCTACGGTAGCCAAAAACATTCAGTACTTC. It yields the protein CASSESTVAKNIQYF. The rearrangement joins TRBV25-1 to TRBJ2-4; no clear D gene. The CDR3 spans 15 residues. The V end lost 1 base, the J end lost 0 bases, and 7 bases lay between the germline ends. Germline V gene sequence: CDR1 MGHDK, CDR2 SYGVNS.